A single sample is the source of the 17 T cell receptor beta chains below, sequenced in a study of blood T cells in healthy people across ages (dated by TCRdb to about 2015). Library preparation used 5' RACE. Data came from an Illumina HiSeq 2500. A second PCR of roughly 7 to 11 cycles was performed with a sample-barcoded 5' primer and a J-beta primer mix. Clones were called with MiXCR by TCRdb after fastp trimmed the public reads at Q25, and only in-frame beta chains were retained. Rows are unified per CDR3 protein, each entry keeping the most common DNA and genes. For this sample the table gives roughly 800,000 distinct CDR3 sequences, of which roughly 64% were detected only once. The biggest ten clones account for approximately 23% of the sample. Sequencing input: blood. All receptors come from a man aged 25-45 years in good health.

The chain carries TRBV15 and TRBJ2-5; the D gene is possibly TRBD1 (5 bases). The germline V gene encodes CDR1 LNHNV and CDR2 YYDKDF (reference sequence). V dropped 4 bases and J dropped 11 bases, with 17 bases sitting between them. CDR3 size: 13 residues. The CDR3 nucleotides read TGTGCCACCAGCAAGGGTCGGGCAGGGTATCAGTACTTC. It codes for CATSKGRAGYQYF.

This clonotype came up a few times. This chain uses TRBV7-2 with TRBJ2-3, with D uncertain. V was clipped by 1 base and J by 1 base, with 12 bases between them. The CDR3 has 16 amino acids. Germline V lookup: CDR1 SGHTA, CDR2 FQGNSA. The CDR3 nucleotides read TGTGCCAGCAGCTTAGTCGGAGACACCGGCACAGATACGCAGTATTTT. Its protein is CASSLVGDTGTDTQYF.

There are a few counts of this clonotype. This chain connects TRBV20-1 to TRBJ1-4; D is unresolved. The germline CDR1 and CDR2 sequences are DFQATT and SNEGSKA (reference sequence). V shed 6 bases and J shed 12 bases, with 23 bases lying between them. CDR3 length: 14 residues. CDR3 nucleotides: TGCAGTGCCAAAGGGCCAAGAGGGAGCCGGGAACTGTTTTTT. Translation: CSAKGPRGSRELFF.

This clonotype occurred many times. The chain is built from TRBV12-3 or TRBV12-4 and TRBJ2-5, with unresolved D. There are 13 residues in the CDR3. Trimming left V 8 bases short and J 2 bases short, with 12 bases between. The chain's CDR3 is CASSLDGQETQYF. The CDR3, as DNA: TGTGCCAGCTCACTCGACGGACAAGAGACCCAGTACTTC.

The CDR3 reads CNVGTGPRGNTQYF. The CDR3 DNA reads as TGCAACGTGGGAACAGGGCCTAGAGGGAATACGCAGTATTTT. The chain is built from TRBV29-1 and TRBJ2-3; TRBD1 is a possible D gene (6 bases). There are 14 residues in the CDR3. Germline CDR1 SQVTM, CDR2 ANQGSEA.

The genes are TRBV2 and TRBJ1-2; TRBD1 matches 7 bases. Germline assignment: CDR1 SNHLY and CDR2 FYNNEI. Germline trimming cut 6 bases from V and 6 bases from J; bases unmatched to any gene: 10. This CDR3 comprises 14 residues. The CDR3 DNA is TGTGCCAGCAGAGGCCCGGGACAGCCAGATGGCTACACCTTC. This gives the protein CASRGPGQPDGYTF.

This clonotype was seen a single time. The chain joins TRBV7-9 to TRBJ2-1; 9 bases align to TRBD2. Germline V lookup: CDR1 SEHNR, CDR2 FQNEAQ (reference sequence). V shed 6 bases, J shed 2 bases, and the junction held 8 bases outside the gene matches. This CDR3 has 16 amino acids. The DNA of the CDR3 is TGTGCCAGCAGTTCCAAAAGCGGGAGGACCTACAATGAGCAGTTCTTC. Its translation: CASSSKSGRTYNEQFF.

This chain connects TRBV12-3 or TRBV12-4 to TRBJ2-3, with D unclear. The CDR3 sequence is 14 residues long. Trimming shortened V by 5 bases and J by 2 bases, and 11 bases separated the two germline ends. DNA of the CDR3: TGTGCCAGCAGTGTGAAGGTAGACACAGATACGCAGTATTTT. This gives the protein CASSVKVDTDTQYF.

The V call is TRBV10-3, the J call TRBJ1-5; D might be TRBD1 (6 bases). Germline V gene data show CDR1 as ENHRY and CDR2 as SYGVKD. The CDR3 sequence is 13 residues long. Trimming removed 3 bases from V and 6 bases from J, with 9 bases in between. CDR3 DNA sequence: TGTGCCATCAGTGACGGCAGGGGTCAGCCCCAGCATTTT. Its protein product is CAISDGRGQPQHF.

This chain connects TRBV20-1 to TRBJ2-1; a weak D match, TRBD2 (6 bases). The CDR3 length is 14 residues. Germline V gene data show CDR1 as DFQATT and CDR2 as SNEGSKA (reference sequence). V was cut by 1 base and J by 3 bases, with 10 bases left in between. The CDR3 region is CSARGPRGYNEQFF. CDR3 sequence (DNA): TGCAGTGCTAGAGGTCCGCGGGGCTACAATGAGCAGTTCTTC.

The chain combines TRBV7-9 with TRBJ2-7; D uncertain. This CDR3 region has 14 residues. Germline V CDR1 and CDR2: SEHNR, FQNEAQ (reference sequence). Trimming took 0 bases from V and 12 from J, leaving 18 bases between them. The CDR3 region has the DNA TGTGCCAGCAGCTTAGCGGTCGCGAACGGGCGTCTGTACTTC. As protein: CASSLAVANGRLYF.

The gene calls are TRBV29-1 and TRBJ2-3; the match to TRBD2 covers 8 bases. V was clipped by 3 bases and J by 3 bases; unmatched bases: 2. Germline loops: CDR1 SQVTM, CDR2 ANQGSEA. The CDR3 contains 13 residues. CDR3 nucleotide sequence: TGCAGCGTTGATGCGGGAGGAACAGATACGCAGTATTTT. Translation: CSVDAGGTDTQYF.

The chain couples TRBV9 to TRBJ2-1; TRBD2 aligns across 11 bases. The J segment lost 4 bases and the V segment lost 2 bases, leaving 11 bases of the junction unmatched. Germline V gene data show CDR1 as SGDLS and CDR2 as YYNGEE. The CDR3 is 18 amino acids. The CDR3 here is CASSVSGRAGSFYNEQFF. The DNA of the CDR3 is TGTGCCAGCAGCGTTAGCGGGAGGGCCGGATCTTTTTACAATGAGCAGTTCTTC.

The chain recombines TRBV4-3 with TRBJ2-1, with D perhaps assigned TRBD1 or TRBD2 (5 bases each). The CDR3 covers 15 residues. Trimming left V 0 bases short and J 2 bases short, with 8 bases between. Germline V CDR1 and CDR2: LGHNA, YSLEER. This CDR3 reads CASSQEGRAYNEQFF. In DNA, the CDR3 is TGCGCCAGCAGCCAAGAGGGACGGGCCTACAATGAGCAGTTCTTC.

This chain links TRBV20-1 with TRBJ1-2, with D maybe TRBD1 (5 bases). The V gene's germline CDR1 is DFQATT and CDR2 SNEGSKA (reference sequence). This CDR3 region has 13 residues. The V end lost 6 bases, the J end lost 5 bases, and 16 bases lay between the germline ends. CDR3 loop: CSAAGFPKYGYTF. The CDR3 region has the DNA TGCAGTGCCGCAGGGTTCCCCAAGTATGGCTACACCTTC.

The CDR3, as DNA: TGTGCCTGGAGTGCCGGGACAATTAACACTGAAGCTTTCTTT. It translates to CAWSAGTINTEAFF. This chain links TRBV30 with TRBJ1-1, with D tentatively TRBD1 (6 bases). Germline V gene lookup returns CDR1 GTSNPN and CDR2 SVGIG (reference sequence). This CDR3 is 14 amino acids long. V was pared by 1 base and J by 2 bases, with 11 bases between.

The rearrangement uses TRBV10-3 and TRBJ2-1; the D is unclear. V lost 4 bases and J lost 0, with 4 bases in between. The CDR3 contains 13 residues. Germline values: CDR1 ENHRY, CDR2 SYGVKD. Here the CDR3 reads CAISGGSYNEQFF. The CDR3 coding sequence is TGTGCCATCAGTGGGGGCTCCTACAATGAGCAGTTCTTC.